This T cell receptor beta chain appears in the sequencing data of a study of cytotoxic CD8 clonotypes in ibrutinib-treated CLL. Measured with immunoSEQ multiplex PCR; TCRdb has only the in-frame clones, and not every one. The table lists 90,000 to 150,000 clones, roughly 60% of them singletons. The CDR3 is made up of 14 amino acids. V shed 4 bases, J shed 0 bases, and the junction held 1 base outside the gene matches. The V gene's germline CDR1 is MNHEY and CDR2 SVGAGI. The TCR originated in a human donor with chronic lymphocytic leukemia. Sequenced here: PBMCs, sampled after 24 months of ibrutinib treatment. The chain employs TRBV6-5 and TRBJ2-7, with 9 bases lining up with TRBD2. In DNA form, the CDR3 reads TGTGCCAGCAGTTGGACTAGCGTCTCCTACGAGCAGTACTTC. It translates to CASSWTSVSYEQYF.